The sequence of this T cell receptor (beta chain) was determined in a study of blood T cell repertoires in COVID-19. As for the study in general: The cDNA or gDNA used as material had been derived from T cells, B-cell-depleted T cells, or PBMCs.

In terms of age and location, participants ranged from roughly 18 to 100 years and lived in under 30 US areas. Authors' analysis steps: The authors estimated nucleated cell counts from reference gene primer amplification. Here immunoSEQ multiplex PCR was the method, and the copy in TCRdb shows in-frame clones only, minus some. V and J calls and clone size are copied from that table; D and trimming were computed from the DNA. The table lists 100,000 or so clones, just over 85% of them singletons. The sample consisted of PBMCs or T cells enriched from blood (not recorded which). This TCR came from a woman in her forties or fifties who had recovered from COVID-19.

The CDR3 sequence: CASSQVSGGGYGYTF. CDR3 nucleotides: TGTGCCAGCAGCCAAGTGTCAGGGGGCGGCTATGGCTACACCTTC. The rearrangement joins TRBV3-1 (or the pseudogene TRBV3-2) to TRBJ1-2; TRBD1 matches 8 bases. V shed 1 base and J 4 bases; nucleotides not matched to a gene: 5. This CDR3 has 15 amino acids. Germline lookup yields CDR1 LGHDT and CDR2 YNNKEL (reference sequence).